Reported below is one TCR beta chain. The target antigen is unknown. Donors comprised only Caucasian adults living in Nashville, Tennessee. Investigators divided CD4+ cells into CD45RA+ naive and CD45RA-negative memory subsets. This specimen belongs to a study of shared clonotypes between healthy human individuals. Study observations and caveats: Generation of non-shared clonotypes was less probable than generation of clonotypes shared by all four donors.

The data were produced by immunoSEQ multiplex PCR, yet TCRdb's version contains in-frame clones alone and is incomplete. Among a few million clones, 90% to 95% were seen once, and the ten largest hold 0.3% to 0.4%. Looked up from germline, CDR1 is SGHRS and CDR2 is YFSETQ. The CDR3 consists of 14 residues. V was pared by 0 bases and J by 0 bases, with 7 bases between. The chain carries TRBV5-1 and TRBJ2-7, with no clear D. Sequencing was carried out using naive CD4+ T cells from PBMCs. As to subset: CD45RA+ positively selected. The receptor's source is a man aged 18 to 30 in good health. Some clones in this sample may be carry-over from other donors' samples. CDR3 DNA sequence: TGCGCCAGCAGCTTGGTCGTCACCTCCTACGAGCAGTACTTC. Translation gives CASSLVVTSYEQYF.